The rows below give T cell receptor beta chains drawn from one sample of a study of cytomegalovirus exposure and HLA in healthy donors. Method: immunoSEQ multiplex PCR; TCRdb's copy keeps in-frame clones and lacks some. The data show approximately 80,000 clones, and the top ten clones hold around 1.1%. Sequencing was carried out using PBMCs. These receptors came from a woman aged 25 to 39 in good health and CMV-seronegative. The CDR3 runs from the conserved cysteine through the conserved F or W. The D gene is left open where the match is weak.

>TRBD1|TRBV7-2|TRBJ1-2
TGTGCCAGCAGCGCCATGACAGGGGGAATTGGCTACACCTTC
CASSAMTGGIGYTF
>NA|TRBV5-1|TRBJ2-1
TGCGCCAGCAGCCTGGGGGCAGGTGAGCAGTTCTTC
CASSLGAGEQFF
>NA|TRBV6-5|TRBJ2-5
TGTGCCAGCAGTTACTCACCTCTCGGAGAGACCCAGTACTTC
CASSYSPLGETQYF
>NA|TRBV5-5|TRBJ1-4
TGTGCCAGCAGCTTGATCGGGGGTCCGTCAGCTAATGAAAAACTGTTTTTT
CASSLIGGPSANEKLFF
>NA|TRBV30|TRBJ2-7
TGTGCCTGGAGTGGCGGACAGAAGGGCTACGAGCAGTACTTC
CAWSGGQKGYEQYF
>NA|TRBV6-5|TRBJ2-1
TGTGCCAGCAGTAGCGGTGGAGGCTATGTGAATGAGCAGTTCTTC
CASSSGGGYVNEQFF
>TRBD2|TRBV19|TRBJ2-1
TGTGCCAGTAGTCCCTCGGGTGCTAGCGGGAGGCGAAATGAGCAGTTCTTC
CASSPSGASGRRNEQFF
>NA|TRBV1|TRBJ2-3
TGCACCAGCAGCCAAGGGGTAGCGGGAGAGACAGATACGCAGTATTTT
CTSSQGVAGETDTQYF
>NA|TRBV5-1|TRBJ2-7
TGCGCCAGCAGCTTGGCCGTCAGCTCGACATCCTACGAGCAGTACTTC
CASSLAVSSTSYEQYF
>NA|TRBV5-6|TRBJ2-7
TGTGCCAGCAGCTTGCTAGGGACAAGTTACGAGCAGTACTTC
CASSLLGTSYEQYF
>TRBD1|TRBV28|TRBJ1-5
TGTGCCAGCAGTTTACCAGGGGGGCATCAGCCCCAGCATTTT
CASSLPGGHQPQHF
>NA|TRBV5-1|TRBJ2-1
TGCGCCAGCAGGCGACAAGACTACAATGAGCAGTTCTTC
CASRRQDYNEQFF
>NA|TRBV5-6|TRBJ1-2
TGTGCCAGCAGCTTTAGGGTTTTCAGGGGTGGCTACACCTTC
CASSFRVFRGGYTF
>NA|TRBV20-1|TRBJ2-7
TGCAGTGCCCTAGATCCCTACGAGCAGTACTTC
CSALDPYEQYF
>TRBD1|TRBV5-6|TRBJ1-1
TGTGCCAGCGGACAGGGGGAGTTGGTGAACACTGAAGCTTTCTTT
CASGQGELVNTEAFF
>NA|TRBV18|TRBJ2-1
TGTGCCAGCTCACCCACTACGGGTGGGGCCAATGAGCAGTTCTTC
CASSPTTGGANEQFF
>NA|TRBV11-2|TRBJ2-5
TGTGCCAGCGGAGGGGATCACCGTCAGACCCAGTACTTC
CASGGDHRQTQYF
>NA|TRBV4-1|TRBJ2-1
TGCGCCAGCAGCCAAGATAGGAGCTCCTACAATGAGCAGTTCTTC
CASSQDRSSYNEQFF
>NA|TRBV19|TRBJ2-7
TGTGCCAGTAGCCTGACGGGAAGTTACGAGCAGTACTTC
CASSLTGSYEQYF
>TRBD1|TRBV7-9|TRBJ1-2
TGTGCCAGCAGCCTAGGGGACAGGGGGAAAACCTTC
CASSLGDRGKTF
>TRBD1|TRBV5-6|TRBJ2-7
TGTGCCAGCAGCAAAGGGACAGGCGGATACTACGAGCAGTACTTC
CASSKGTGGYYEQYF
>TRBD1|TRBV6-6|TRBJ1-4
TGTGCCAGCAGTGGACAGGGCGGTGAAAAACTGTTTTTT
CASSGQGGEKLFF
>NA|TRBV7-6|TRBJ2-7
TGTGCCAGCAGCTTAGCCGGGAGCTCCTACGAGCAGTACTTC
CASSLAGSSYEQYF
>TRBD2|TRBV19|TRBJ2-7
TGTGCCAGTAGTATCAAAGCGGGGTACGAGCAGTACTTC
CASSIKAGYEQYF
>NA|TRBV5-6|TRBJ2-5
TGTGCCAGCAGCAAAGACAGCCAAGAGACCCAGTACTTC
CASSKDSQETQYF
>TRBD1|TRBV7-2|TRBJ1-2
TGTGCCAGCAGCTTCGGGACAGAGGGAAGGGGCTACACCTTC
CASSFGTEGRGYTF
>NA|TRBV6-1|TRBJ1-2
TGTGCCAGCGGGTACGACAGTCTTTTTGGCTACACCTTC
CASGYDSLFGYTF
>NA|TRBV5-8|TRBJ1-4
TGTGCCAGCAACCCAGAACAGTTAAATGAAAAACTGTTTTTT
CASNPEQLNEKLFF
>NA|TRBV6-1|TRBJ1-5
TGTGCCAGCAGTGAAGAGGGGTCCCCGGTGGCTCCCAGGCCCCAGCATTTT
CASSEEGSPVAPRPQHF